This T cell receptor (beta chain) is drawn from a study of T cells expressing NK-cell markers. TCRdb reanalyzed the 5' RACE reads and collapses them to one entry per CDR3 protein, without DNA. Its listing shows about half a million distinct CDR3 sequences. Germline V gene sequence: CDR1 SGDLS, CDR2 YYNGEE. The CDR3 totals 16 residues. V usage is TRBV9 and J usage is TRBJ1-2; TCRdb picks TRBD1, but there is no DNA to check that call. The TCR originated in a woman aged 45-65 years in good health. Sequencing was performed on blood T cells: a sorted CD56 or NKG2C T cell subset, CD4+ or CD8+ T cells, or bulk PBMC T cells (not recorded which). The CDR3 protein is CASRKGFQGANYGYTF.